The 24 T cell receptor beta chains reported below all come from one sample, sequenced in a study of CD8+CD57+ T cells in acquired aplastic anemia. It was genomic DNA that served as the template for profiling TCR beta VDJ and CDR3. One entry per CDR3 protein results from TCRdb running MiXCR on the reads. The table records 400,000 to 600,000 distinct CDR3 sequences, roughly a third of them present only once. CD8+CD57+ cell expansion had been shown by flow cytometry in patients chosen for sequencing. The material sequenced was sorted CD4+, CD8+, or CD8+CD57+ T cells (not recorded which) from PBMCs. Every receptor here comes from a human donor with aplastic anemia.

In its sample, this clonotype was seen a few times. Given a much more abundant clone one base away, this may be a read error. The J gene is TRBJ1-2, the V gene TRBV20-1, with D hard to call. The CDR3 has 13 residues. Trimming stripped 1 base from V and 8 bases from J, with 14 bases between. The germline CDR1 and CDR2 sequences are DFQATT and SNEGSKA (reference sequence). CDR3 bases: TGCAGTGCTAGAGTGCTGGAGAGTGAGGGCTACACCTTC. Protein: CSARVLESEGYTF.

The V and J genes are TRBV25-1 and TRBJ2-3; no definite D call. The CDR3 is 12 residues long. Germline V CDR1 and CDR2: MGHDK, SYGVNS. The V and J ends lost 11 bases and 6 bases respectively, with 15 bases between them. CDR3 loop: CAWSVLVDTQYF. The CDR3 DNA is TGTGCCTGGAGTGTACTGGTGGATACGCAGTATTTT.

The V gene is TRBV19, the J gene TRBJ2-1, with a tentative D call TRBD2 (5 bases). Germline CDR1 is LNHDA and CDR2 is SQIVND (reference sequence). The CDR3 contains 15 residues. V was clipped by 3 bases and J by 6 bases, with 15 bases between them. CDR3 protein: CASSIAAVGVNEQFF. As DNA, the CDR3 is TGTGCCAGTAGTATTGCAGCGGTTGGGGTCAATGAGCAGTTCTTC.

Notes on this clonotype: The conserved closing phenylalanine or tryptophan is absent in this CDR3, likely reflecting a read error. The CDR3 loop is CASTEAGANYGYTL. CDR3 sequence (DNA): TGTGCCAGCACTGAAGCGGGGGCTAACTATGGCTACACCCTC. The chain joins TRBV7-9 to TRBJ1-2; a possible D gene is TRBD1 (5 bases). In germline, CDR1 is SEHNR, CDR2 FQNEAQ (reference sequence). V lost 7 bases, J lost 0 bases, and 12 bases lay in between. This CDR3 spans 14 amino acids.

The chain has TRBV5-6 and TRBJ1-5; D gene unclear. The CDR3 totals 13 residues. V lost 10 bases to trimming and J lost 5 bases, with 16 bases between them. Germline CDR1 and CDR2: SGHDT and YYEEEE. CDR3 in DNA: TGTGCCTGGAGTGTTGAAACGGATCAGCCCCAGCATTTT. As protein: CAWSVETDQPQHF.

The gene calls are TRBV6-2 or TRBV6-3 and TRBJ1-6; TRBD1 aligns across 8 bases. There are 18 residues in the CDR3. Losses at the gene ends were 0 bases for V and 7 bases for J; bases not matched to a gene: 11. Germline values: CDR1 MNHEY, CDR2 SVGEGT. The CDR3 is CASSYSSRQGAQNSPLHF. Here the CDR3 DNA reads TGTGCCAGCAGTTACTCGAGTCGCCAGGGGGCGCAGAATTCACCCCTCCACTTT.

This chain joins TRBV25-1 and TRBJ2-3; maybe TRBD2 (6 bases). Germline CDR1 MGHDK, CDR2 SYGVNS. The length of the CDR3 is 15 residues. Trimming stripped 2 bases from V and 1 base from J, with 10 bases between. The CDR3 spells CASSESWGGTDTQYF. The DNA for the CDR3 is TGTGCCAGCAGTGAAAGTTGGGGGGGCACAGATACGCAGTATTTT.

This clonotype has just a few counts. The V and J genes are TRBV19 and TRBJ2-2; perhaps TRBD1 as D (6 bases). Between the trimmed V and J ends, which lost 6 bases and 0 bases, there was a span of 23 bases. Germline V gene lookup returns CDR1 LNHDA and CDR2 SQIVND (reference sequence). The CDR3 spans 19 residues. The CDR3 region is CASRVHGQSFFANTGELFF. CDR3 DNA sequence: TGTGCCAGTAGGGTTCATGGACAGTCCTTTTTCGCGAACACCGGGGAGCTGTTTTTT.

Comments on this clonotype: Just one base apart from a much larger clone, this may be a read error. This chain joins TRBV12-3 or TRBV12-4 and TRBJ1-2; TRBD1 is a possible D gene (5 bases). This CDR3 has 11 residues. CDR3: CAGSIRGGYTF. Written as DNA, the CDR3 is TGTGCCGGCAGCATCCGGGGGGGCTACACCTTC.

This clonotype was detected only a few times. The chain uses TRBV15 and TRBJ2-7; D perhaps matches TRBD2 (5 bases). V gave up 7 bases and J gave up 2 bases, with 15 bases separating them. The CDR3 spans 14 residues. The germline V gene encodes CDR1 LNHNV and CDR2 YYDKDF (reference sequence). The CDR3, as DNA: TGTGCCACCATTCAGGAGGCGCCTACCTACGAGCAGTACTTC. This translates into CATIQEAPTYEQYF.

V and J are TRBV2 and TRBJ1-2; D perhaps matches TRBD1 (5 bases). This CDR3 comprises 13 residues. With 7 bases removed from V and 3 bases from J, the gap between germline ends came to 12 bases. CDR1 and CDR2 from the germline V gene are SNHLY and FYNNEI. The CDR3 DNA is TGTGCCAGCATCGGGACGTCCTACTATGGCTACACCTTC. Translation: CASIGTSYYGYTF. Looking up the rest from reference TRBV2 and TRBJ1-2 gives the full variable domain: EPEVTQTPSHQVTQMGQEVILRCVPISNHLYFYWYRQILGQKVEFLVSFYNNEISEKSEIFDDQFSVERPDGSNFTLKIRSTKLEDSAMYFCASIGTSYYGYTFGSGTRLTVV.

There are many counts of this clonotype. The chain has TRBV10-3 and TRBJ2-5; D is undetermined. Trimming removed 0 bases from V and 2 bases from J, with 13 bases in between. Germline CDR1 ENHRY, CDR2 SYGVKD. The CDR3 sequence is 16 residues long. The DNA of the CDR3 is TGTGCCATCAGTGAGTCCGAGCAGTTTACACAAGAGACCCAGTACTTC. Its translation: CAISESEQFTQETQYF.

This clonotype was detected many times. DNA for the CDR3: TGCAGTGCTAGAGCACGGGACAGGGGGTTCTATGGCTACACCTTC. This gives the protein CSARARDRGFYGYTF. This chain uses TRBV20-1 with TRBJ1-2, with 11 bases that match TRBD1. The germline V gene encodes CDR1 DFQATT and CDR2 SNEGSKA (reference sequence). After removal of 1 base from V and 4 bases from J, the junction contained 5 bases not matched to a gene. This CDR3 is 15 amino acids long.

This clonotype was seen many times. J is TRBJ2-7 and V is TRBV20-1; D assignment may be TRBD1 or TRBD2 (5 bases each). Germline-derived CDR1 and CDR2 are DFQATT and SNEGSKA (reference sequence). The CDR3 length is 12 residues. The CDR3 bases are TGCAGCTGTAAGGGGCCGGGGTACGAGCAGTACTTC. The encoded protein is CSCKGPGYEQYF.

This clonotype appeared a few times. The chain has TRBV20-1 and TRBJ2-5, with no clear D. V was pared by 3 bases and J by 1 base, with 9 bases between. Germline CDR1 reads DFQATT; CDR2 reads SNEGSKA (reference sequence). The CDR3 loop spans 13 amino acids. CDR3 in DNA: TGCAGTGCTAGTGTGAGCCGCCAAGAGACCCAGTACTTC. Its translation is CSASVSRQETQYF.

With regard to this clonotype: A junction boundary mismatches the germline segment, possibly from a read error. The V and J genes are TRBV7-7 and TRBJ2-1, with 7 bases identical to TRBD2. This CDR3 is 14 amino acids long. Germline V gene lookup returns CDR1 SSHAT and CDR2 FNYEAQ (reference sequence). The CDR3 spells CASSKAGTTVEQFF. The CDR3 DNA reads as TGTGCTAGCAGCAAAGCCGGGACTACGGTTGAGCAGTTCTTC.

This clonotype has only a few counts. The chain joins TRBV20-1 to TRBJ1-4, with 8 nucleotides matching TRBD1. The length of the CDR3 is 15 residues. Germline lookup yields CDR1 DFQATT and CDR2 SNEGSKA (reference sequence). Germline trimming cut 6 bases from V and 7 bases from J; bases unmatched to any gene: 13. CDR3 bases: TGCAGTGCCCTTGACCCCGGGACAGGCCTTGAAAAACTGTTTTTT. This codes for CSALDPGTGLEKLFF.

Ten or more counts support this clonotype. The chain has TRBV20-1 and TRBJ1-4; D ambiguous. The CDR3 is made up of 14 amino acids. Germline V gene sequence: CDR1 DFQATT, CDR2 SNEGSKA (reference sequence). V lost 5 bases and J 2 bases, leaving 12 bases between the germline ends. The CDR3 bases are TGCAGTGCTGGGGAGAGTAGGACTAATGAAAAACTGTTTTTT. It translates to CSAGESRTNEKLFF.

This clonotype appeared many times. CDR3 amino acids: CASSVDAVIYGYTF. CDR3 sequence (DNA): TGTGCCAGCAGCGTAGATGCAGTGATCTATGGCTACACCTTC. The J gene is TRBJ1-2, the V gene TRBV9, with D unclear. This CDR3 spans 14 amino acids. Germline CDR1 SGDLS, CDR2 YYNGEE. The germline V and J ends were trimmed by 0 bases and 4 bases, with 10 bases remaining between them.

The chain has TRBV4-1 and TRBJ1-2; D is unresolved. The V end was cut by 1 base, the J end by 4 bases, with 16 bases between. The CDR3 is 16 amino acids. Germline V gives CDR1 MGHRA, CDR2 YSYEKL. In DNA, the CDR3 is TGCGCCAGCAGCCAAGTGTGGTCTGGGGATAGCTATGGCTACACCTTC. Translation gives CASSQVWSGDSYGYTF.

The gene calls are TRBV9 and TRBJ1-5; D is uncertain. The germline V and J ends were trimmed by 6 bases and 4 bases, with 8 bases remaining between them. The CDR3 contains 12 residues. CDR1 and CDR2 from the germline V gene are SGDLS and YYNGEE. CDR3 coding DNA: TGTGCCAGCAAATCGGGGAATCAGCCCCAGCATTTT. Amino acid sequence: CASKSGNQPQHF.

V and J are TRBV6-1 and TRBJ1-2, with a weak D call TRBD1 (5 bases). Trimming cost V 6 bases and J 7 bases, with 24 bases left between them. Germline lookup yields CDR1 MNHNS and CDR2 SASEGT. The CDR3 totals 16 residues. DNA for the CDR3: TGTGCCAGCAGCCAAGTGGGGGGAGAAAATATGAGTGGCTACACCTTC. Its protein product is CASSQVGGENMSGYTF.

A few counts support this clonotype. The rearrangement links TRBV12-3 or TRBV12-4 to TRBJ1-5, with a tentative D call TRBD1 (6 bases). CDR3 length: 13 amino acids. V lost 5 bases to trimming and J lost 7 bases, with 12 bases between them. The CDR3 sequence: CASSSQGRQPQHF. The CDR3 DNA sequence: TGTGCCAGCAGTAGCCAGGGGAGGCAGCCCCAGCATTTT.

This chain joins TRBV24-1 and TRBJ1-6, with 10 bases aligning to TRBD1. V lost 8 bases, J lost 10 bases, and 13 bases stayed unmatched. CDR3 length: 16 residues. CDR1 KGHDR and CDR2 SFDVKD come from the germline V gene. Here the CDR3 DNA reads TGTGCCACCACACCTTTCCTCCGGGACAGGGGATCACCCCTCCACTTT. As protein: CATTPFLRDRGSPLHF.